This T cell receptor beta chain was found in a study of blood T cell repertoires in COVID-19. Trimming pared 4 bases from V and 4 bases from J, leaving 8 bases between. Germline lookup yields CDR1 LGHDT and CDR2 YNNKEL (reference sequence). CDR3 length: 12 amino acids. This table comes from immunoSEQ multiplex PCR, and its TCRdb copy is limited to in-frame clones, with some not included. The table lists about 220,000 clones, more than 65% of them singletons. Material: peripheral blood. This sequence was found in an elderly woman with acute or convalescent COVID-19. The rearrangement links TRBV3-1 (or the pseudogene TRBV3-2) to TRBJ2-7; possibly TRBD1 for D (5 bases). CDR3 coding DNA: TGTGCCAGCAGCCCCTCAGGGTACGAGCAGTACTTC. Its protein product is CASSPSGYEQYF.